This TCR beta chain originates from a study of early T cells in non-severe SARS-CoV-2 infection. General study findings and limits: Sequences matched to VDJdb favored anti-spike CD8 responses, while private and CD4 specificities were missed.

This clonotype showed up just a few times. As yet, its antigen is unknown. Germline V CDR1 and CDR2: MDHEN, SYDVKM. This CDR3 region has 11 residues. V lost 7 bases and J lost 5, with 7 bases in between. cDNA molecules, individually, were tagged with unique molecular identifiers. MiXCR was run by TCRdb on the 5' RACE reads, yielding one entry per CDR3 protein. The table lists about 32,000 distinct CDR3 sequences, more than 4.5% of them singletons. Material for sequencing was whole blood. The chain employs TRBV28 and TRBJ2-3, with unresolved D. The clonotype originates from an adult who was a healthcare worker with PCR-confirmed SARS-CoV-2 infection or an uninfected control (not recorded which). The CDR3 loop is CASTQLDTQYF. CDR3 bases: TGTGCCAGCACACAACTAGATACGCAGTATTTT.